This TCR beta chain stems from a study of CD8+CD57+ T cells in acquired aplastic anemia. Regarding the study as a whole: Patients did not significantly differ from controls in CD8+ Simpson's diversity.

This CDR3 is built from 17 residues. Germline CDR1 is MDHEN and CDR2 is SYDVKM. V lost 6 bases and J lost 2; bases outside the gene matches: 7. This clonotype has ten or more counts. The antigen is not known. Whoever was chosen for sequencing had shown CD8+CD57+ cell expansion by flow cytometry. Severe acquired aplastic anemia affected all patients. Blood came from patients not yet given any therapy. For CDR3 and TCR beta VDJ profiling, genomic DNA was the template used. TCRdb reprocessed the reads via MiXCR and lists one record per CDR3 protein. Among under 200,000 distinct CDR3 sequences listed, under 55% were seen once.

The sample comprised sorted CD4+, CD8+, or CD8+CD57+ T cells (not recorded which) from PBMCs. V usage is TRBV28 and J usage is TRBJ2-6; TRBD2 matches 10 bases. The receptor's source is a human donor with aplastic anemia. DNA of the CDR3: TGTGCCAGCAGGAAAGCGGGAGGGCTCACTGGGGCCAACGTCCTGACTTTC. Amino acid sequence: CASRKAGGLTGANVLTF. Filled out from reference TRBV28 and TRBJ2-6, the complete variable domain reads DVKVTQSSRYLVKRTGEKVFLECVQDMDHENMFWYRQDPGLGLRLIYFSYDVKMKEKGDIPEGYSVSREKKERFSLILESASTNQTSMYLCASRKAGGLTGANVLTFGAGSRLTVL.